This T cell receptor (beta chain) is drawn from a study of blood T cell repertoires in COVID-19. The study drew participants aged about 18 to 89 years from fewer than 30 US areas. Cohort allocation depended upon clinical history that participants reported. V lost 7 bases, J lost 1 base, and 4 bases lay in between. CDR3 length equals 12 residues. Germline lookup yields CDR1 SGHDN and CDR2 FVKESK. Authors' data handling: By means of reference gene primer amplification, nucleated cell counts were estimated. Assay used: immunoSEQ multiplex PCR; TCRdb lists only in-frame clones, some missing. The DNA was the basis for D and trimming; V, J and clone size are from that table. The sample lists about 280,000 clones; 82% were seen once.

This TCR was sampled from a man aged 35 to 55 who had been exposed to COVID-19. Sequencing was done on a sample of PBMCs or T cells enriched from blood (not recorded which). The chain uses TRBV14 and TRBJ2-2; D is undetermined. CDR3 sequence reads: CASTGNTGELFF. Written as DNA, the CDR3 is TGTGCCAGCACAGGGAACACCGGGGAGCTGTTTTTT.